This entry is about one T cell receptor (beta chain). Its target antigen remains unknown. No per-base quality is available; no much larger clone lies one base away. Read against the paper, the sample's time point label means: baseline before first vaccination. The vaccinee samples were drawn from two UK trials, COV001 and COV002, one of which was a single-blind randomized controlled phase 2/3 trial testing AZD1222 (ChAdOx1 nCoV-19) in healthy adults. For TCRbeta chain sequencing, PBMC samples from trial participants were taken at day 0 and at day 28 after the second dose. The sample is drawn from a study of T cell responses to AZD1222 COVID-19 vaccine (dated by TCRdb to the early 2020s). About the study as a whole: AZD1222 recipients with second doses at about 4 weeks or about 12 weeks were pooled, because spike-specific TCR depth and breadth did not differ between schedules. A total of around 240 trial participants underwent TCR sequencing, of whom 200 to 220 received two doses of AZD1222 and about 25 received two doses of the MenACWY control vaccine. Enrollment into the trials was organized by age into subgroups of 18-55, 56-69 and 70-plus years, and those subgroups contained about 150, 27 and 61 TCR-sequenced participants, respectively. Study-wide findings and limitations: Conclusions about previously exposed vaccinees were limited because only five to seven AZD1222 recipients were SARS-CoV-2 seropositive at baseline. The whole spike protein was spanned by vaccine-associated CD4 TCRs, and dominant responses were seen in regions 160-218 and 743-854. After two AZD1222 doses, both the breadth and the depth of spike-specific TCRs were significantly higher than at day 0 and than in MenACWY recipients. Epitopes outside the regions mutated in the B.1.351 and B.1.1.7 variants were reportedly recognized by nearly half of the unique spike-specific TCRs. Participants were mostly white British, with more females than males. The authors suggested clonal diversity may have been underestimated. In the small 56-69-year group, the increase in depth fell short of significance, most likely because of low power. Because no day 14 peak-response samples were available, repertoires were characterized only after the peak T cell response.

The CDR3 measures 15 amino acids from cysteine to phenylalanine. The only DNA kept is the CDR3, 45 bases in frame from the first base. V loses 4 bases of germline sequence and J loses 2 bases, and the interval between the two ends is 15 bases. The germline V gene (reference sequence) gives CDR1 as SGHNT and CDR2 as YYREEE. The CDR3 regions of human TCRbeta chains were analyzed by immunosequencing. Per the authors' processing: TCRs in the repertoires were compared against a reference library of SARS-CoV-2-specific TCRs that had been generated with the MIRA antigen-specificity platform. Breadth was defined as the fraction of unique TCRs that were SARS-CoV-2-associated, and depth was defined as the fraction of total T cells that were SARS-CoV-2-associated. Using the MIRA data, each spike-specific TCR was mapped to the spike region that the TCR reacts to and placed in a CD4 or CD8 class. Log10-transformed breadth and depth values were compared by one-way ANOVA with Sidak's multiple comparisons tests. The immuneACCESS repertoire file appears here via TCRdb, limited to in-frame rearrangements. These files lack a portion of the clones; in checked studies, under half of the deficit traces to unresolved V genes, and the cause of the others is not known. Clone size and V and J calls were adopted from that table, with D and trimming inferred from the DNA. In all, the sample holds over 75,000 clones, and around 91% of those were seen once. The leading ten clones occupy 30% to 35% of the sample.

The sequencing here drew on peripheral blood, taken on day 0 of AZD1222 vaccination. Recombination connected TRBV5-4 to TRBJ1-2; the D gene identity is not certain. The sequence derives from an adult in good health. The bases read TGTGCCAGCAGCCTACTCAGCGGAACCAACTATGGCTACACCTTC. Its product reads: CASSLLSGTNYGYTF. The CDR3, completed at both ends by the reference TRBV5-4 and TRBJ1-2 genes, gives the full variable domain ETGVTQSPTHLIKTRGQQVTLRCSSQSGHNTVSWYQQALGQGPQFIFQYYREEENGRGNFPPRFSGLQFPNYSSELNVNALELDDSALYLCASSLLSGTNYGYTFGSGTRLTVV.